This TCR beta chain comes out of a study of T cell changes during pregnancy in multiple sclerosis. Sequencing was performed with immunoSEQ multiplex PCR; in TCRdb, only in-frame clones are kept and a portion is missing. The sample records tens of thousands of clones, just over 90% being singletons. CDR3 length equals 14 residues. Trimming shortened V by 5 bases and J by 6 bases, and 17 bases separated the two germline ends. Germline assignment: CDR1 SGHRS and CDR2 YFSETQ. Sequences were derived from peripheral blood, sampled after pregnancy. The origin of this receptor is a female donor with multiple sclerosis, enrolled in a pregnancy study. The genes are TRBV5-1 and TRBJ1-2, with a possible D match to TRBD1 (6 bases). In DNA form, the CDR3 reads TGCGCCAGCAGGCCCGGGGGGGGCGCAGATGGCTACACCTTC. It codes for CASRPGGGADGYTF.